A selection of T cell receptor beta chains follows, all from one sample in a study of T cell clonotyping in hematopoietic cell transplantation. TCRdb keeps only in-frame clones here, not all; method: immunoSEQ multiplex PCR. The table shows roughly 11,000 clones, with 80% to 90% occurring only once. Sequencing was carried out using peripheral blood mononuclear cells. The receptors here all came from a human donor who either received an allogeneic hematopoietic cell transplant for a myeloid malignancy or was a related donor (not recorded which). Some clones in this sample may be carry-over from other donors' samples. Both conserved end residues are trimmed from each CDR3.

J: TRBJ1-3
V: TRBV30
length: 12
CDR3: AWSYTYSGNTIY

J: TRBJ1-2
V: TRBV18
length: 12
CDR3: ASSLDRDFYGYT

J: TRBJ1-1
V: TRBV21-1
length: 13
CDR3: ASSITDRLNTEAF

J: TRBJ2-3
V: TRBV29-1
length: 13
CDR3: SVVGQGAYTDTQY

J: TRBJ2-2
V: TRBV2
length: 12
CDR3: ASSSSPVTGELF

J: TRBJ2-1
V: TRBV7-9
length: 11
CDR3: ASSLGSGVEQF

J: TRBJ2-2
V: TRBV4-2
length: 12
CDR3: ASSQEGSTGELF

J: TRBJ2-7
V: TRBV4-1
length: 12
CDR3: ASSLRDRADEQY

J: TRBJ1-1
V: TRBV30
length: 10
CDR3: AWARGKTEAF

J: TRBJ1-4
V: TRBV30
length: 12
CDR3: ASTYRVTNEKLF

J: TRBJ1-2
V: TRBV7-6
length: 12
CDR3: ASSPELANYGYT

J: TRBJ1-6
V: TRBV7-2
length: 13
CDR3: ASSLGGRGNSPLH

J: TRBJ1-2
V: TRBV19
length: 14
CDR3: ASSPPGGDRGYGYT

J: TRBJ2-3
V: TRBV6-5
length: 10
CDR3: ASRDPPDTQY

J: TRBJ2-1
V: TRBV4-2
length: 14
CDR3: ASSQVTSGGYNEQF

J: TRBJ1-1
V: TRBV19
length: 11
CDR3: ASSIPSGRRAF

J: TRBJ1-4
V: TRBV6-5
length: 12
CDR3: ASSFRQTNEKLF

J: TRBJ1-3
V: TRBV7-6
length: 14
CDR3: ASSLTTRASGNTIY

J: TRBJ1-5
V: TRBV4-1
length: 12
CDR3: ASSQEGARQPQH

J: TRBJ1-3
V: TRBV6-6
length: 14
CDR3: ASTPGDRGSGNTIY

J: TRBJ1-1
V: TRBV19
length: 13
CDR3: ASSIGSLPPTEAF

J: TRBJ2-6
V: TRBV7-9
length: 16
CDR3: ATRSDSGVFSGANVLT

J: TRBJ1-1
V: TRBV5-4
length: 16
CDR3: ASSHPYRTGGDHTEAF

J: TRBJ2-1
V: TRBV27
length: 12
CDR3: ASSRSSAYNEQF

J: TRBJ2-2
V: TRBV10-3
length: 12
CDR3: AISESANTGELF

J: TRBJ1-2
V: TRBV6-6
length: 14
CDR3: ASSYTRGRPNYGYT

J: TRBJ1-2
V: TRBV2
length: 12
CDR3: ASFETTAGYGYT

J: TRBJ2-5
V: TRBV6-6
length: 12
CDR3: ASSYFGGQETQY

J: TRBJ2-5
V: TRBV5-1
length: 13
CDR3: ASSLAGTGGETQY

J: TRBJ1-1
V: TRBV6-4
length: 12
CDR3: ASSVETGQGEAF

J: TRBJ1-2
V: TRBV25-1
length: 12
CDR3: ASSDLGTGEGYT

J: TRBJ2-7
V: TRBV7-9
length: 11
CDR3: ASRGGAAYEQY

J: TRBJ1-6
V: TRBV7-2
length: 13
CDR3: ASSLQGIQVSPLH

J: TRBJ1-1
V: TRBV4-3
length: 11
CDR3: ASSQDNRGKAF

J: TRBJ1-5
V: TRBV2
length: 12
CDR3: ASSEGGGFQPQH

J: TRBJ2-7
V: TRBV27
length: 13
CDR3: ASSLWKGYAYEQY

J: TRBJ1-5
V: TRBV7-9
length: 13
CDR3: ASSPPGVSNQPQH

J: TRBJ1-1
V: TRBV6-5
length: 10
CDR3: ASRPLGTEAF

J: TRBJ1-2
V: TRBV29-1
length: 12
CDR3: SAGDREEVRGYT

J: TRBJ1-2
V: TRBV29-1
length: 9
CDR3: SVEVNYGYT

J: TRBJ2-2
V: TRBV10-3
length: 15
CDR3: AISRRGAPSSTGELF

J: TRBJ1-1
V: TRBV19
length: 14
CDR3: ASSKGARGRRTEAF

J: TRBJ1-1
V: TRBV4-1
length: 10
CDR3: ASSQDSTEAF

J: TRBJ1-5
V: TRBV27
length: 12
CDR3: ASSWGAEGQPQH

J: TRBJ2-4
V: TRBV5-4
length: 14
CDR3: ASSPGTELAKNIQY

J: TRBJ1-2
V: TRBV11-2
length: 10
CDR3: ASSLGDYGYT

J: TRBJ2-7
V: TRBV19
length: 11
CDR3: ASSQQGGYEQY

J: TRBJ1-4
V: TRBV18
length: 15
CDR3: ASSPQGQIPTNEKLF

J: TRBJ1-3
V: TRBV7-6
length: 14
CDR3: ASSLGGDSSGNTIY

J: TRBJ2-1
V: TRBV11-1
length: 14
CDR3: ASSFSAGGSYNEQF

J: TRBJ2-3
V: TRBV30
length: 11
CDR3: AWSPGNTDTQY

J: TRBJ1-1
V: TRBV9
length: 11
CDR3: ASSPDTNTEAF

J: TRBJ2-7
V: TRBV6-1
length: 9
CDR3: ASSDGYEQY

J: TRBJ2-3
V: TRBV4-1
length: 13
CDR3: ASSHRSGGTDTQY